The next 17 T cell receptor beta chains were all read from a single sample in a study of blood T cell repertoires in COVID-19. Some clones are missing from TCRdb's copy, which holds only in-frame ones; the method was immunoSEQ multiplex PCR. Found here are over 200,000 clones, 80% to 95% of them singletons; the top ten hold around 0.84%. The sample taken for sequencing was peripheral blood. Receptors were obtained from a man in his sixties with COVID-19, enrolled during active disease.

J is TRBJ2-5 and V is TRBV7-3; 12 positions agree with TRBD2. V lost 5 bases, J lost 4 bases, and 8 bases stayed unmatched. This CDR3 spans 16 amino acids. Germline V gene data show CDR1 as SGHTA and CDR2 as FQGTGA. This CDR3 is CASSQSSGRGRETQYF. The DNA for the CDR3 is TGTGCCAGCAGCCAGTCTAGCGGGAGGGGAAGAGAGACCCAGTACTTC.

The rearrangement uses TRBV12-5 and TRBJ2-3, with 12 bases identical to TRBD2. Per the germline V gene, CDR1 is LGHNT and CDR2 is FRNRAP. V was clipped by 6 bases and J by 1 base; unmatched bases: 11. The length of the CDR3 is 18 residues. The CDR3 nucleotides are TGTGCTAGTGGACTTACTAGCGGGGGGCCCCGGGGCACAGATACGCAGTATTTT. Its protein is CASGLTSGGPRGTDTQYF.

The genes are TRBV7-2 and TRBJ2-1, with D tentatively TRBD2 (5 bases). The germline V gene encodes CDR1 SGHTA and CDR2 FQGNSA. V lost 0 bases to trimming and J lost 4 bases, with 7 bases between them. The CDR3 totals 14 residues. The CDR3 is CASSLARDYNEQFF. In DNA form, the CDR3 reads TGTGCCAGCAGCTTAGCGAGGGATTACAATGAGCAGTTCTTC.

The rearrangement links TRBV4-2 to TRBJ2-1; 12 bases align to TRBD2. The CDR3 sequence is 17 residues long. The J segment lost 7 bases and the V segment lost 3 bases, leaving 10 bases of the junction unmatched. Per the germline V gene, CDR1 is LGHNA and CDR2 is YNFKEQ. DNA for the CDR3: TGTGCCAGCAGCCATCCAGCTAGCGGGAGGGTGGGGAATGAGCAGTTCTTC. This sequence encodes CASSHPASGRVGNEQFF.

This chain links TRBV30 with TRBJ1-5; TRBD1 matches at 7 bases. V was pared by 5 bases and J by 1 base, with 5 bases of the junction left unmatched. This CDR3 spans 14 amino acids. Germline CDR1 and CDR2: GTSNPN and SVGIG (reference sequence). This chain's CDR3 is CAWGGQPSNQPQHF. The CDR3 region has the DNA TGTGCCTGGGGGGGACAGCCCAGCAATCAGCCCCAGCATTTT.

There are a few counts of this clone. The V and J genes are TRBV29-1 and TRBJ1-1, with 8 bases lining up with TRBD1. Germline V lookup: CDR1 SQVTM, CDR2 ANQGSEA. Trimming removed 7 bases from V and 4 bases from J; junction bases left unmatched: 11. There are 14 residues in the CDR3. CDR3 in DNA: TGCAGCGCACTCAGGGGGCTTGGCGGCACTGAAGCTTTCTTT. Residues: CSALRGLGGTEAFF.

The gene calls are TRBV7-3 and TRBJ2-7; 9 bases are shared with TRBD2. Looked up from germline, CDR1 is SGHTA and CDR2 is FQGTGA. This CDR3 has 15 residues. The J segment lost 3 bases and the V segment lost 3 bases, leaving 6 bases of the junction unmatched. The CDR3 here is CASSFDSGRNYEQYF. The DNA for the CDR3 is TGTGCCAGCAGCTTCGACAGCGGGAGGAACTACGAGCAGTACTTC.

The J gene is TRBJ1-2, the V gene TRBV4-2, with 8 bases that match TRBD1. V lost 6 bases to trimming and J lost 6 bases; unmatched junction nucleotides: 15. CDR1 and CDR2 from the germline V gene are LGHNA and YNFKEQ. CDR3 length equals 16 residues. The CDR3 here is CASSKQGQGRLDGYTF. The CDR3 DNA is TGTGCCAGCAGTAAACAAGGACAGGGAAGGTTGGATGGCTACACCTTC.

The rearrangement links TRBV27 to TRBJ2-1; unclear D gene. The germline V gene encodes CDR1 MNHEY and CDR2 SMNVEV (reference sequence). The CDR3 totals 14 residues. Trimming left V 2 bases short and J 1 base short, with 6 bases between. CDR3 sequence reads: CASSLDGSYNEQFF. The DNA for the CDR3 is TGTGCCAGCAGTTTAGACGGGTCCTACAATGAGCAGTTCTTC.

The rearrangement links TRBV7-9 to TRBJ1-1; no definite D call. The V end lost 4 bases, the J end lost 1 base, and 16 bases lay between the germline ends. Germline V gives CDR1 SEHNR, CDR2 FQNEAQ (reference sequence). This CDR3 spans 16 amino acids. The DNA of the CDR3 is TGTGCCAGCAGCTCCGGGGTTGGCTTCGAGAACACTGAAGCTTTCTTT. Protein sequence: CASSSGVGFENTEAFF.

This chain's CDR3 is CASSHLGTGTTGELFF. For the CDR3, the DNA is TGTGCCAGCAGCCACTTGGGGACAGGGACCACCGGGGAGCTGTTTTTT. The chain uses TRBV3-1 (or the pseudogene TRBV3-2) and TRBJ2-2; 9 positions match TRBD1. The CDR3 loop spans 16 amino acids. J lost 4 bases, V lost 3 bases, and 6 bases had no gene match. Germline CDR1 is LGHDT and CDR2 is YNNKEL (reference sequence).

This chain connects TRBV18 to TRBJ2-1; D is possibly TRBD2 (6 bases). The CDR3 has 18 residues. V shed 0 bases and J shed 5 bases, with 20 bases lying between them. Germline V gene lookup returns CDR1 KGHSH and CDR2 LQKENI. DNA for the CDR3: TGTGCCAGCTCACCACCGAGGGGTTATGGCGGGAAGAACAATGAGCAGTTCTTC. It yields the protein CASSPPRGYGGKNNEQFF.

The CDR3 DNA reads as TGTGCCAGCAGCTTAGCGGTCCGGGAGCAGTTCTTC. Residues: CASSLAVREQFF. The J gene is TRBJ2-1, the V gene TRBV7-2, with unresolved D. Trimming cost V 0 bases and J 10 bases, with 7 bases left between them. The CDR3 totals 12 residues. The germline gives CDR1 SGHTA, CDR2 FQGNSA.

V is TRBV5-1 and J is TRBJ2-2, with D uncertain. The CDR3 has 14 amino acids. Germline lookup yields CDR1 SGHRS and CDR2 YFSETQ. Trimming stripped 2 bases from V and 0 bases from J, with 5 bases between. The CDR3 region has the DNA TGCGCCAGCAGCTTCGCGCCGAACACCGGGGAGCTGTTTTTT. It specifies CASSFAPNTGELFF.

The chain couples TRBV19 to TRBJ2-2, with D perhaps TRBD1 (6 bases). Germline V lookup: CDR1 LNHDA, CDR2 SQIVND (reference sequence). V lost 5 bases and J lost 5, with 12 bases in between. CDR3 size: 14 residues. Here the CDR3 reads CASSLTGATGELFF. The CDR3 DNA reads TGTGCCAGTAGTTTGACAGGCGCAACCGGGGAGCTGTTTTTT.

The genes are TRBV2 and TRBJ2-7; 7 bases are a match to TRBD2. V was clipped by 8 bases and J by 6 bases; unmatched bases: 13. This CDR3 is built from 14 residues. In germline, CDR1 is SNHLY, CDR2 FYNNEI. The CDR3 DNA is TGTGCCAGCTGCCATAAAAGCGGGGCTGCCGAGCAGTACTTC. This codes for CASCHKSGAAEQYF.

The CDR3 DNA reads as TGCAGCGTCGCAGCCGGGACAGCCAACTACGAGCAGTACTTC. Translated: CSVAAGTANYEQYF. J is TRBJ2-7 and V is TRBV29-1; 7 bases line up with TRBD1. From germline, CDR1 is SQVTM and CDR2 ANQGSEA. Unmatched junction bases numbered 11, after V lost 6 bases and J lost 3 bases. The CDR3 totals 14 residues.